The following is a TCR beta chain sequence with its context. One end of the junction fails to match germline, which may point to a read error. Unique molecular identifiers were incorporated when the TCRbeta library was constructed. TCRdb re-called the PCR reads through MiXCR, storing one row per CDR3 protein. This sample carries about 420,000 distinct CDR3 sequences, under 13% of them seen once, and the ten largest clones take roughly 6%. These data belong to a study of T-cell reconstitution after alpha-beta-depleted transplantation in children. The CDR3 is made up of 15 amino acids. CDR1 LGHNA and CDR2 YNFKEQ come from the germline V gene.

Here the sequenced sample was PBMCs from the stem cell graft donor, taken from the stem cell graft. The chain recombines TRBV4-2 with TRBJ1-4; D unresolved. The TCR was taken from a human donor who donated a stem cell graft to a child with acute myeloid leukemia. The CDR3 coding sequence is TGTGCCAGAAGCCAAGACGGCACAACTAATGAAAAACTGTTTTTT. Translated: CARSQDGTTNEKLFF.